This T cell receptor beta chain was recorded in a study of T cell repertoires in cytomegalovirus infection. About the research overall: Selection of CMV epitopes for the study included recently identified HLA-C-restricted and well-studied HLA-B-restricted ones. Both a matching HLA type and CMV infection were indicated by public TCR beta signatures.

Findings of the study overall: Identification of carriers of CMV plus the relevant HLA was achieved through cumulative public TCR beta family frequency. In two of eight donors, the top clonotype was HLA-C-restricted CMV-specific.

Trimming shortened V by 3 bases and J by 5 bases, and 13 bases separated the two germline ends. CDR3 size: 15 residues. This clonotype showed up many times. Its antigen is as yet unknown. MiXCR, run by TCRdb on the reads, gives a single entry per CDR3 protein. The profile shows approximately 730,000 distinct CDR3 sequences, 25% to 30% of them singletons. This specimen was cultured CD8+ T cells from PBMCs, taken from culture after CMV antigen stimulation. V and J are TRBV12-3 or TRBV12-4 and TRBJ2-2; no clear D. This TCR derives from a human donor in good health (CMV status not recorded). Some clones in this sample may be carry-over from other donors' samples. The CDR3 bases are TGTGCCAGCAGTTTCGAAGAACTCGGGACCGGGGAGCTGTTTTTT. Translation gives CASSFEELGTGELFF.